This T cell receptor beta chain was recorded in a study of blood T cell repertoires in COVID-19. Repertoires were generated with immunoSEQ multiplex PCR, while TCRdb's copy carries only in-frame clones and drops some. Of 160,000 or so clones in the sample, more than 75% were seen once. Germline lookup yields CDR1 SGHDT and CDR2 YYEEEE. CDR3 size: 16 residues. V was clipped by 0 bases and J by 4 bases, with 16 bases between them. V and J are TRBV5-6 and TRBJ1-2, with D maybe TRBD1 (6 bases). The sequencing input was PBMCs or T cells enriched from blood (not recorded which). This sequence originates from a man between 40 and 49 years old who had recovered from COVID-19. Here the CDR3 reads CASSLAQGVPVYGYTF. In DNA, the CDR3 is TGTGCCAGCAGCTTGGCACAGGGTGTGCCGGTCTATGGCTACACCTTC.